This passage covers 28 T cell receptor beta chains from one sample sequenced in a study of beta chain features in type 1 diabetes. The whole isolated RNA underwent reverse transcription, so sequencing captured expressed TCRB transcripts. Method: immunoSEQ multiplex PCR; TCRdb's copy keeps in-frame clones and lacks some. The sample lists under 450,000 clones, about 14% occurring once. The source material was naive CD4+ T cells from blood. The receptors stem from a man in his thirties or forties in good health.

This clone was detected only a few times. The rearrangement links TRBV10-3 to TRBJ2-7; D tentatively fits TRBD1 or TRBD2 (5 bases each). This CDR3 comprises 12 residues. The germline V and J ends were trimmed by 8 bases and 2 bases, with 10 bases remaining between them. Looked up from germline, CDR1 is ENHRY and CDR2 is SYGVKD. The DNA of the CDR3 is TGTGCCATCGGCAGGGACGCCTACGAGCAGTACGTC. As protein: CAIGRDAYEQYV.

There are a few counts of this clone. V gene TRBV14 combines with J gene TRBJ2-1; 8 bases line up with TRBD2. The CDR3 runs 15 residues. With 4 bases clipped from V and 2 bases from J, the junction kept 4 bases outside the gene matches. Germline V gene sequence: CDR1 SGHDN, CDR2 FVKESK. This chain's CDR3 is CASSPLAGTYNEQFF. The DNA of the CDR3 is TGTGCCAGCAGCCCCTTAGCGGGGACCTACAATGAGCAGTTCTTC.

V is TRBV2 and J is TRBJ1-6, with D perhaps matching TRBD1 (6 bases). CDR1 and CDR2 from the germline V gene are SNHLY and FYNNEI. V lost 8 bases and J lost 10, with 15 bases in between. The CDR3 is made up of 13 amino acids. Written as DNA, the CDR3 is TGTGCCAGCCGCCGGACAGTCAACTCACCCCTCCACTTT. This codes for CASRRTVNSPLHF. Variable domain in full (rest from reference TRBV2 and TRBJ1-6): EPEVTQTPSHQVTQMGQEVILRCVPISNHLYFYWYRQILGQKVEFLVSFYNNEISEKSEIFDDQFSVERPDGSNFTLKIRSTKLEDSAMYFCASRRTVNSPLHFGNGTRLTVT.

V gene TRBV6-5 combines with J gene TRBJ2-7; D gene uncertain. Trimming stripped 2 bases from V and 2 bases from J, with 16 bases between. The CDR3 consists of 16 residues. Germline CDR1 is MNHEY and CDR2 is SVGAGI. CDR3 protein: CASSYRLAGQTYEQYF. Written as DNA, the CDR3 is TGTGCCAGCAGTTACCGTTTGGCAGGCCAAACCTACGAGCAGTACTTC.

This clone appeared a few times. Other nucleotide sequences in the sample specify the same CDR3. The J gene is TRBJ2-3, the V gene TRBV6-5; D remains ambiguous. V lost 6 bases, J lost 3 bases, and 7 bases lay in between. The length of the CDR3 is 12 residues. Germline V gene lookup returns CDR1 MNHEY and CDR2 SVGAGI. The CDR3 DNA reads TGTGCCAGCAGCTCCAGTACAGATACGCAGTATTTT. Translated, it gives CASSSSTDTQYF.

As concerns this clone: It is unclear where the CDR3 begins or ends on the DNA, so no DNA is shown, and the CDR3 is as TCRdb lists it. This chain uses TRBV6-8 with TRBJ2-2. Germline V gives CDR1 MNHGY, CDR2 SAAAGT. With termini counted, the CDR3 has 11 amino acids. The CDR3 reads CASSRPESCFF.

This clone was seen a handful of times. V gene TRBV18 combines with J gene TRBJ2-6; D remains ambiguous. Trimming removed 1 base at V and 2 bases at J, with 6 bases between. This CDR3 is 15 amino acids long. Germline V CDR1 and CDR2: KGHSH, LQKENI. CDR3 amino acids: CASSPQGPGANVLTF. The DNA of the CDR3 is TGTGCCAGCTCACCACAAGGCCCTGGGGCCAACGTCCTGACTTTC.

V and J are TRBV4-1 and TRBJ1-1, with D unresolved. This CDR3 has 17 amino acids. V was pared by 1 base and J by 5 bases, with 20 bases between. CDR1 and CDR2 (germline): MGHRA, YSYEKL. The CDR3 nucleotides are TGCGCCAGCAGCCAAGCCAAGAGAGTGAAGGGCGGGACTGAAGCTTTCTTT. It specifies CASSQAKRVKGGTEAFF.

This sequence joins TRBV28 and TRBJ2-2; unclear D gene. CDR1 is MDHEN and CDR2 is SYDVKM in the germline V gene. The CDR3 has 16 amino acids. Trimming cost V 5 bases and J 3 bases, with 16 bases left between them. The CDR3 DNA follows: TGTGCCAGCAGTGCCCACAACAGAGGATACACCGGGGAGCTGTTTTTT. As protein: CASSAHNRGYTGELFF. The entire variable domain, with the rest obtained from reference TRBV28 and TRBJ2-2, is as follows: DVKVTQSSRYLVKRTGEKVFLECVQDMDHENMFWYRQDPGLGLRLIYFSYDVKMKEKGDIPEGYSVSREKKERFSLILESASTNQTSMYLCASSAHNRGYTGELFFGEGSRLTVL.

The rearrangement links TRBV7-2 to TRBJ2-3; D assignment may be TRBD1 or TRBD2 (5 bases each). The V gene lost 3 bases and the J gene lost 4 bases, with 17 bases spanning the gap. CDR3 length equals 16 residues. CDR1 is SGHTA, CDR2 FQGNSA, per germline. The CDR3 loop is CASSFGAPLGPDTQYF. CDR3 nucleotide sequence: TGTGCCAGCAGCTTCGGGGCTCCTCTAGGGCCAGATACGCAGTATTTT.

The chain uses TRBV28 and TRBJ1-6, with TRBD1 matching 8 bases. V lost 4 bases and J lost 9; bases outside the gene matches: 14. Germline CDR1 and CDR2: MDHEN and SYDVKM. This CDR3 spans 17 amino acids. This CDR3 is CASSSVQGAWEPSPLHF. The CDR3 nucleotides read TGTGCCAGCAGTTCTGTTCAGGGGGCCTGGGAGCCTTCACCCCTCCACTTT. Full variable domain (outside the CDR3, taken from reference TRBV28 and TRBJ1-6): DVKVTQSSRYLVKRTGEKVFLECVQDMDHENMFWYRQDPGLGLRLIYFSYDVKMKEKGDIPEGYSVSREKKERFSLILESASTNQTSMYLCASSSVQGAWEPSPLHFGNGTRLTVT.

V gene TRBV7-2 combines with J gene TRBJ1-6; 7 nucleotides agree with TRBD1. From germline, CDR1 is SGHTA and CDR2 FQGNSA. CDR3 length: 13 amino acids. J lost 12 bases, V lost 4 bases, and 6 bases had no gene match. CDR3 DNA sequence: TGTGCCAGCAGCTGGGACAGTCGAAAACCCCTCCACTTT. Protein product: CASSWDSRKPLHF.

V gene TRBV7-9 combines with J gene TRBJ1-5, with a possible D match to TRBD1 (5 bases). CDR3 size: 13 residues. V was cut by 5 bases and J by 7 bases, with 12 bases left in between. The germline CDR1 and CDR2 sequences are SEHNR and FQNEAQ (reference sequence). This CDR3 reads CASSQDSPQPQHF. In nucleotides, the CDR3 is TGTGCCAGCAGCCAAGACAGTCCCCAGCCCCAGCATTTT.

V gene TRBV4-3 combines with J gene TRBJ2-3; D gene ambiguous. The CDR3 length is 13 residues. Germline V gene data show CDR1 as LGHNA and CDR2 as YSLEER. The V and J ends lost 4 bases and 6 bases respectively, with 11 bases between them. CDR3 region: CASSPTGRDTQYF. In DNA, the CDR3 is TGCGCCAGCAGCCCCACGGGTCGGGATACGCAGTATTTT.

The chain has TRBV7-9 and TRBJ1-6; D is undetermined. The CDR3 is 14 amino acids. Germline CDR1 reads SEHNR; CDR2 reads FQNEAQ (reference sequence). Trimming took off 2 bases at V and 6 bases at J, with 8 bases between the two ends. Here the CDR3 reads CASSLYEVNSPLHF. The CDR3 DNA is TGTGCCAGCAGCTTATACGAGGTTAATTCACCCCTCCACTTT.

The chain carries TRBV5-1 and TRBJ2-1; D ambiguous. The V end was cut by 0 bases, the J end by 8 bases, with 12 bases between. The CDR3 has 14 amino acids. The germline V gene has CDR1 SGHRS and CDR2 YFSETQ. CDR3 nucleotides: TGCGCCAGCAGCTTGGCGAGAGGTACCGATGAGCAGTTCTTC. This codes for CASSLARGTDEQFF.

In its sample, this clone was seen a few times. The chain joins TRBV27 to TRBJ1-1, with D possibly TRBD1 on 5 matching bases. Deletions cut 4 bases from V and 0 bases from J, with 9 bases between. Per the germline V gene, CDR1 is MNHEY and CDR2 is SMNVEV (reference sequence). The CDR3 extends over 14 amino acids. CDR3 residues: CASSSGHLNTEAFF. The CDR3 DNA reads TGTGCCAGCAGTTCGGGGCACCTGAACACTGAAGCTTTCTTT.

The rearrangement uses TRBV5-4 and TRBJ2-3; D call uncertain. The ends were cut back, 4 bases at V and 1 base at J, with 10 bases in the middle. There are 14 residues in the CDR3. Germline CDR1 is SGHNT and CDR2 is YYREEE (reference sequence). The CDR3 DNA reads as TGTGCCAGCAGCCCCCCCCACCGCACAGATACGCAGTATTTT. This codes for CASSPPHRTDTQYF.

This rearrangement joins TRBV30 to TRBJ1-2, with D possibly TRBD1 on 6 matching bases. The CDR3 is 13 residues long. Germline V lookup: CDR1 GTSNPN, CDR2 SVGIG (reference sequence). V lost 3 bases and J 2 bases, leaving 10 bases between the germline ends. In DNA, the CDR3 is TGTGCCTGGAGGGACAGACGGAACTATGGCTACACCTTC. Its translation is CAWRDRRNYGYTF.

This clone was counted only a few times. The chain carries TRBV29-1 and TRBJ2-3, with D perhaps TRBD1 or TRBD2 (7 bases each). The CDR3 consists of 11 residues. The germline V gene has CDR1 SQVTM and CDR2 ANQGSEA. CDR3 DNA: TGCTCGACAGGGACTACTGATACGCAGTATTTT. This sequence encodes CSTGTTDTQYF.

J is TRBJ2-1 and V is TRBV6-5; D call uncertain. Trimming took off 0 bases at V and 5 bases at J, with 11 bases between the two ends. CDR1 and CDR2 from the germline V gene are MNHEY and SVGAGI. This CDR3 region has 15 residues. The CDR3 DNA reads TGTGCCAGCAGTTACTCGCCCGGACCACACAATGAGCAGTTCTTC. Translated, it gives CASSYSPGPHNEQFF.

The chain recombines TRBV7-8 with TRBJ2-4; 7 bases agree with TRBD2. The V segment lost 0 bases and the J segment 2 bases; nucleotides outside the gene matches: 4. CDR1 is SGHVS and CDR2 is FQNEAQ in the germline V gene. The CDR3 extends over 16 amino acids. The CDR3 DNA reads TGTGCCAGCAGCTTAGCTTGGACTAGTTCCAAAAACATTCAGTACTTC. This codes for CASSLAWTSSKNIQYF.

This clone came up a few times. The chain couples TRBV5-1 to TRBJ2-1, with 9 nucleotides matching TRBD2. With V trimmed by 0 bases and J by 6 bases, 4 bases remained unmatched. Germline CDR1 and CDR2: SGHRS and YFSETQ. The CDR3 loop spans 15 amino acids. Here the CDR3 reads CASSLVGGRANEQFF. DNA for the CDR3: TGCGCCAGCAGCTTGGTCGGCGGGAGGGCCAATGAGCAGTTCTTC.

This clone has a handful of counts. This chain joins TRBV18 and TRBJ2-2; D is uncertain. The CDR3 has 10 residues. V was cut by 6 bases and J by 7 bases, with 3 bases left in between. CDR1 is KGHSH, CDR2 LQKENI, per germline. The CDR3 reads CASSDGELFF. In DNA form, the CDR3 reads TGTGCCAGCTCGGACGGGGAGCTGTTTTTT.

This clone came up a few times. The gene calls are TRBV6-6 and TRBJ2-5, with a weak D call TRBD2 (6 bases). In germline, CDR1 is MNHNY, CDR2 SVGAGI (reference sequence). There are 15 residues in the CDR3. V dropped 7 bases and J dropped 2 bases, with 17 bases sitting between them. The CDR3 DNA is TGTGCCAGCACGGATGGAGGGAGACAACAAGAGACCCAGTACTTC. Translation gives CASTDGGRQQETQYF.

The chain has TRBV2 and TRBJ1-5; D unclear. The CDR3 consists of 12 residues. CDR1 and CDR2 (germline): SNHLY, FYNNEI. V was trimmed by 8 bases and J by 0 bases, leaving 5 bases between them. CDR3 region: CASHNSNQPQHF. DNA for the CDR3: TGTGCCAGCCATAATAGCAATCAGCCCCAGCATTTT.

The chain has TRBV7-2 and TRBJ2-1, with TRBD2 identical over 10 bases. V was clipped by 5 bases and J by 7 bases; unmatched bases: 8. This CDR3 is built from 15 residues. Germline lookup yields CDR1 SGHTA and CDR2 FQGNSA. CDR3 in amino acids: CASSTRLAGLNEQFF. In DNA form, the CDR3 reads TGTGCCAGCAGCACCAGACTAGCGGGTTTGAATGAGCAGTTCTTC.

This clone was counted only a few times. The CDR3 DNA reads TGTGCCAGCAGCTCCTATTTGGCGGAGACCCAGTACTTC. It encodes CASSSYLAETQYF. This chain uses TRBV7-9 with TRBJ2-5; D is unresolved. Germline V gene lookup returns CDR1 SEHNR and CDR2 FQNEAQ (reference sequence). V lost 4 bases to trimming and J lost 5 bases, with 11 bases between them. This CDR3 is 13 amino acids long.